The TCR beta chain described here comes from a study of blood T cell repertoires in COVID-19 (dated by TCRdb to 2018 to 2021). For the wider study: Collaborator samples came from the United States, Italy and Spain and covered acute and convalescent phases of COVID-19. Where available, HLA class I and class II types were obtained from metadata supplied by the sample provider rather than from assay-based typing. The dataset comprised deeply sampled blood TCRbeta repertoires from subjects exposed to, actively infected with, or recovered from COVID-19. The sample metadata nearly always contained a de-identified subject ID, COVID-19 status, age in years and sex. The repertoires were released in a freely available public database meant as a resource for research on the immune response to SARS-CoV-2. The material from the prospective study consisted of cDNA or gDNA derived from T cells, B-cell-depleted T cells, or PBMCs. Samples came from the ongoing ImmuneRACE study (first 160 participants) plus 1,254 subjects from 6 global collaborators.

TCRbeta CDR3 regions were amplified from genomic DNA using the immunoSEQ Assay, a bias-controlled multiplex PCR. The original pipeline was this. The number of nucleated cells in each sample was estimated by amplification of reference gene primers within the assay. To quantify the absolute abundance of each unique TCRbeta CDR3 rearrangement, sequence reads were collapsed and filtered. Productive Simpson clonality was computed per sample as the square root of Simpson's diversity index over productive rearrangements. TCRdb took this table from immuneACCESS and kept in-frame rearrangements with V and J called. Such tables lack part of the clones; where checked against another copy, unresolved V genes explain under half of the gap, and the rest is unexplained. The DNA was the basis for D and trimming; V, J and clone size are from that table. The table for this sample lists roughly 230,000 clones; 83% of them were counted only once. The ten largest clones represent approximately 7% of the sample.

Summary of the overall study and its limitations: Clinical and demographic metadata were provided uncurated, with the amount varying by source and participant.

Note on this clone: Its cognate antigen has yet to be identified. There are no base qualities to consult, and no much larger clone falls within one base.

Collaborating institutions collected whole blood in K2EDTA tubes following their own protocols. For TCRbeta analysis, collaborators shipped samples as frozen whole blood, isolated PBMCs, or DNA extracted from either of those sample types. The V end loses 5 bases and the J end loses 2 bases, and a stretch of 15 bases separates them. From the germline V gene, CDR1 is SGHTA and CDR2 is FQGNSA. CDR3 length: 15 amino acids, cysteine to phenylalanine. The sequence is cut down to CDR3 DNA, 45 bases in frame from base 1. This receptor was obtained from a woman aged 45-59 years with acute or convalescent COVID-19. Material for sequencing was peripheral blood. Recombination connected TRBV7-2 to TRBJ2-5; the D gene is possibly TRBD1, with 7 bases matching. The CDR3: CASSQVAGQQETQYF. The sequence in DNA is TGTGCCAGCAGCCAAGTCGCGGGACAGCAAGAGACCCAGTACTTC.